Listed below are T cell receptor beta chains from one sample, sequenced in a study of shared clonotypes between healthy human individuals. Sequencing was performed with immunoSEQ multiplex PCR; in TCRdb, only in-frame clones are kept and a portion is missing. The sample includes 500,000 to 650,000 clones, around 76% seen only once; the top ten take about 12%. The sequencing input was PBMCs. These TCRs come from a woman aged 40 to 50 in good health. Some clones in this sample may be carry-over from other donors' samples. Both conserved end residues are part of each CDR3. Each record gives: V gene, J gene, clone size, D gene, CDR3 length, CDR3 protein, CDR3 DNA. A D gene is named only where the DNA matches it firmly. Only some rows state a clone size, as once, few, many or a class for expanded clones.

>TRBV5-4|TRBJ2-1|NA|TRBD2|15
CASSRSGSSYNEQFF
TGTGCCAGCAGCCGTAGCGGGAGCTCCTACAATGAGCAGTTCTTC
>TRBV28|TRBJ2-6|NA|NA|16
CASSSPRSLGANVLTF
TGTGCCAGCAGTTCGCCACGGAGTCTAGGGGCCAACGTCCTGACTTTC
>TRBV11-2|TRBJ2-7|NA|NA|13
CASSQNSVSEQYF
TGTGCCAGCAGCCAAAATTCCGTCTCCGAGCAGTACTTC
>TRBV7-8|TRBJ2-1|NA|NA|14
CASSLPGAGNEQFF
TGTGCCAGCAGCTTGCCCGGGGCCGGCAATGAGCAGTTCTTC
>TRBV11-2|TRBJ2-7|NA|NA|12
CASSFSSYEQYF
TGTGCCAGCAGCTTCTCTTCCTACGAGCAGTACTTC
>TRBV21-1|TRBJ1-2|NA|NA|16
CASRPRDRVGDYGYTF
TGTGCCAGCAGACCCCGGGACAGGGTTGGGGACTATGGCTACACCTTC
>TRBV27|TRBJ1-2|NA|TRBD1|14
CASSSRQGAYGYTF
TGTGCCAGCAGTTCCCGACAGGGGGCATATGGCTACACCTTC
>TRBV28|TRBJ2-2|once|TRBD1|14
CASRGGPGTGELFF
TGTGCCAGCCGAGGGGGCCCGGGAACCGGGGAGCTGTTTTTT
>TRBV9|TRBJ2-1|NA|TRBD2|15
CASSKLAGGDNEQFF
TGTGCCAGCAGCAAACTAGCGGGAGGGGACAATGAGCAGTTCTTC
>TRBV14|TRBJ2-2|NA|TRBD1|15
CASSPRQGFIRELFF
TGTGCCAGCAGCCCGCGACAGGGGTTTATCAGGGAGCTGTTTTTT
>TRBV5-6|TRBJ2-2|few|TRBD1|16
CASSSLRDSISGELFF
TGTGCCAGCAGCTCCCTCCGGGACAGTATCTCCGGGGAGCTGTTTTTT
>TRBV19|TRBJ2-3|NA|TRBD2|17
CASTPRESREGRNTQYF
TGTGCCAGTACCCCTCGGGAGTCGCGGGAGGGGCGAAATACGCAGTATTTT
>TRBV14|TRBJ2-7|NA|TRBD1|15
CASSQMGQTRDEQYF
TGTGCCAGCAGCCAGATGGGACAGACTCGGGACGAGCAGTACTTC
>TRBV25-1|TRBJ2-2|NA|TRBD2|17
CASRTGLAGVDTGELFF
TGTGCCAGCAGAACGGGACTAGCGGGAGTCGACACCGGGGAGCTGTTTTTT
>TRBV9|TRBJ1-2|NA|NA|15
CASSVDMGGLGGYTF
TGTGCCAGCAGCGTTGATATGGGGGGTTTGGGCGGCTACACCTTC
>TRBV29-1|TRBJ1-1|NA|NA|13
CSVGRTTNTEAFF
TGCAGCGTTGGACGAACAACGAACACTGAAGCTTTCTTT
>TRBV19|TRBJ2-3|few|TRBD1|13
CASSIGQGDTQYF
TGTGCCAGTAGTATTGGACAGGGAGATACGCAGTATTTT
>TRBV10-3|TRBJ2-5|NA|TRBD2|14
CAISASSGSETQYF
TGTGCCATCAGTGCGTCTAGCGGGAGTGAGACCCAGTACTTC
>TRBV2|TRBJ1-2|NA|NA|12
CASSDGTYGYTF
TGTGCCAGCAGTGACGGAACCTATGGCTACACCTTC
>TRBV9|TRBJ1-3|few|NA|13
CASSVYMGNTIYF
TGTGCCAGCAGCGTCTACATGGGAAACACCATATATTTT
>TRBV7-9|TRBJ2-3|NA|TRBD1|14
CASSPGTDTDTQYF
TGTGCCAGCAGCCCCGGGACAGACACAGATACGCAGTATTTT
>TRBV5-1|TRBJ1-4|NA|TRBD1|15
CASSTQGAVGEKLFF
TGCGCCAGCAGCACACAGGGGGCAGTGGGTGAAAAACTGTTTTTT
>TRBV6-1|TRBJ2-7|once|NA|14
CASSNRDPPREQYF
TGTGCCAGCAGTAACCGGGACCCCCCTCGCGAGCAGTACTTC
>TRBV2|TRBJ2-2|NA|TRBD1|15
CASTDGQGIGGELFF
TGTGCCAGTACCGACGGACAGGGGATCGGCGGGGAGCTGTTTTTT
>TRBV5-1|TRBJ2-5|NA|TRBD2|14
CASSAGGGAETQYF
TGCGCCAGCAGCGCGGGCGGGGGGGCAGAGACCCAGTACTTC
>TRBV9|TRBJ2-1|once|NA|12
CASSVTQNEQFF
TGTGCCAGCAGCGTAACCCAGAATGAGCAGTTCTTC
>TRBV27|TRBJ2-1|NA|TRBD2|15
CASSILGTSNNEQFF
TGTGCCAGCAGTATCCTCGGGACTAGCAACAATGAGCAGTTCTTC
>TRBV28|TRBJ2-7|once|TRBD2|15
CASSPTPSGRREQYF
TGTGCCAGCAGTCCGACCCCTAGCGGGAGACGCGAGCAGTACTTC
>TRBV30|TRBJ1-5|NA|NA|15
CAWSVDRQNNQPQHF
TGTGCCTGGAGTGTAGACAGGCAGAACAATCAGCCCCAGCATTTT